The clone carrying this TCR beta chain was recorded a few times. Its specificity is not known. The sample originates from a study of T-cell reconstitution after alpha-beta-depleted transplantation in children. Whole-study results and caveats: Surviving recipient T cells and thymic progenitors produced the high day-60 TCRbeta diversity seen in some patients.

Unique molecular identifiers were incorporated when the TCRbeta library was constructed. MiXCR was run by TCRdb on the PCR reads, yielding one entry per CDR3 protein. The sample carries about 110,000 distinct CDR3 sequences, about 6% recorded once. Germline CDR1 reads ENHRY; CDR2 reads SYGVKD. With 11 bases removed from V and 2 bases from J, the gap between germline ends came to 19 bases. CDR3 length: 14 amino acids. The sample here was PBMCs, mostly from graft donor cells, taken 360 days after TCRalphabeta/CD19-depleted stem cell transplant. The source of this sequence is a male patient between 2 and 15 years old who had a stem cell transplant for acute lymphoblastic leukemia, so the T cells may come from the graft donor. V and J are TRBV10-3 and TRBJ2-7; TRBD1 is a possible D gene (5 bases). The CDR3 DNA reads as TGTGCCGGGGCAGGACCCCCCTCCCCCTACGAGCAGTACTTC. Its protein product is CAGAGPPSPYEQYF.